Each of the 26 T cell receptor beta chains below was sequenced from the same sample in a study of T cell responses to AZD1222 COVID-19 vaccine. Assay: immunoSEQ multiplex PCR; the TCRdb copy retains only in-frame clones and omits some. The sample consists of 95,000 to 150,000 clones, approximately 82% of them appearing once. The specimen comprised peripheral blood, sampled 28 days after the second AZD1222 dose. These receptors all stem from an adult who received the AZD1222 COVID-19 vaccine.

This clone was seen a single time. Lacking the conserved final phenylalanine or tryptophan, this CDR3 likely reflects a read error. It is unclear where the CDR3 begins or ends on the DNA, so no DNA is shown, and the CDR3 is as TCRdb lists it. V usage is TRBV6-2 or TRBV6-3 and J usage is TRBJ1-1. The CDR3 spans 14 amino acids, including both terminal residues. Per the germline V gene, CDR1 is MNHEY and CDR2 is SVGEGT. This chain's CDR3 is CASSTSPGLHGSPS.

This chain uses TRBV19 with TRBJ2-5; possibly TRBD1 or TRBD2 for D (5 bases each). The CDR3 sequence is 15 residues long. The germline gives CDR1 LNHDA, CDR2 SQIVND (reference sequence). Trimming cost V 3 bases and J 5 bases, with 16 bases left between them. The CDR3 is CASSIPTTRGETQYF. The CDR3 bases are TGTGCCAGTAGTATCCCCACTACTAGGGGCGAGACCCAGTACTTC.

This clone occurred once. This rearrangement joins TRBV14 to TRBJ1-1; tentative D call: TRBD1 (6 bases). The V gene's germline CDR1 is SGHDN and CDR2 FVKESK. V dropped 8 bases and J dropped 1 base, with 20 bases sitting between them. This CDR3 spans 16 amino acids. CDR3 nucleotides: TGTGCCAGCGGGGTTTTAAAACCGACAGGGAACACTGAAGCTTTCTTT. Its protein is CASGVLKPTGNTEAFF.

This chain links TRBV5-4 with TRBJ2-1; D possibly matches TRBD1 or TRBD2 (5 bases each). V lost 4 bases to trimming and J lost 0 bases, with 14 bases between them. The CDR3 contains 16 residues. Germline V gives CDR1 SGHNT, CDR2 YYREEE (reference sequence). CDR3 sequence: CASSPPGAGSYNEQFF. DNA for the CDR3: TGTGCCAGCAGCCCTCCCGGGGCAGGCTCCTACAATGAGCAGTTCTTC.

The CDR3 DNA follows: TGTGCCAGCAGTATGGCAGAAATAGGAAAACTGTTTTTT. It codes for CASSMAEIGKLFF. The chain links TRBV2 to TRBJ1-4; D is uncertain. Trimming stripped 5 bases from V and 10 bases from J, with 14 bases between. Germline CDR1 and CDR2: SNHLY and FYNNEI. CDR3 length: 13 residues.

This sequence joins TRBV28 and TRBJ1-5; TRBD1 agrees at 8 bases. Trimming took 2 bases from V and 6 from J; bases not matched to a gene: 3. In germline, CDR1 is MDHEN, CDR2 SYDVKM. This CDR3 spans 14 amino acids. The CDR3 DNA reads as TGTGCCAGCAGTTTAGGACAGGGTAGTCAGCCCCAGCATTTT. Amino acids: CASSLGQGSQPQHF.

CDR3 bases: TGTGCCAGTAGGATTGACAGGGGCAATCAGCCCCAGCATTTT. This gives the protein CASRIDRGNQPQHF. V usage is TRBV19 and J usage is TRBJ1-5, with 7 bases lining up with TRBD1. The V gene's germline CDR1 is LNHDA and CDR2 SQIVND (reference sequence). The CDR3 is made up of 14 amino acids. V shed 6 bases and J 2 bases; nucleotides not matched to a gene: 4.

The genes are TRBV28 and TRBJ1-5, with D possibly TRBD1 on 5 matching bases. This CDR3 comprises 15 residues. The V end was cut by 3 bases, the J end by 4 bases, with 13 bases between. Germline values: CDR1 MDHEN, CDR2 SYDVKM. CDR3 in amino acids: CASSLGDRENQPQHF. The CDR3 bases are TGTGCCAGCAGTTTGGGGGATCGGGAGAATCAGCCCCAGCATTTT.

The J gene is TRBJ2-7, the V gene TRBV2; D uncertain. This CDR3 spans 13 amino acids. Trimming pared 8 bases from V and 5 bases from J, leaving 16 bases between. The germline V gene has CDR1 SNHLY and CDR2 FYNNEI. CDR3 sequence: CASSSTRQNEQYF. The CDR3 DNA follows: TGTGCCAGCTCCTCGACGCGACAAAACGAGCAGTACTTC.

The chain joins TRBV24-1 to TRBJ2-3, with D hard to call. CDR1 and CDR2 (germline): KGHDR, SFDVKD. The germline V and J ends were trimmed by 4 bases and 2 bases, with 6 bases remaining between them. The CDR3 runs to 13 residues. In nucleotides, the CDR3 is TGTGCCACCAGTGACGCTGACACAGATACGCAGTATTTT. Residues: CATSDADTDTQYF.

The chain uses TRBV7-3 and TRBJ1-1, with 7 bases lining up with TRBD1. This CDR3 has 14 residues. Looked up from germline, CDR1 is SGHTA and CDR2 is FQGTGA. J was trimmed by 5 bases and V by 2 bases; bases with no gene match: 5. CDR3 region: CASSLQGVGTEAFF. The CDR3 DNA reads TGTGCCAGCAGCTTACAGGGGGTTGGGACTGAAGCTTTCTTT.

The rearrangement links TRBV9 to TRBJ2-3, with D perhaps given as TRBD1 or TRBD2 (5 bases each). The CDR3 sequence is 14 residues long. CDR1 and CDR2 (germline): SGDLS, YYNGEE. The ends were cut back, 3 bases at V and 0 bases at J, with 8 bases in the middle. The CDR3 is CASSGGPSTDTQYF. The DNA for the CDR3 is TGTGCCAGCAGCGGGGGACCAAGCACAGATACGCAGTATTTT.

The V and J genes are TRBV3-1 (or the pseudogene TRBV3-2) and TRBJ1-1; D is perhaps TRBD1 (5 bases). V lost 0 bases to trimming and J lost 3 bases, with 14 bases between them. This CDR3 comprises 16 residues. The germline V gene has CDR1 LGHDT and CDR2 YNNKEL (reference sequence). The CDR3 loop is CASSQESLVGDTEAFF. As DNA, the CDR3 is TGTGCCAGCAGCCAAGAAAGCCTTGTGGGGGACACTGAAGCTTTCTTT.

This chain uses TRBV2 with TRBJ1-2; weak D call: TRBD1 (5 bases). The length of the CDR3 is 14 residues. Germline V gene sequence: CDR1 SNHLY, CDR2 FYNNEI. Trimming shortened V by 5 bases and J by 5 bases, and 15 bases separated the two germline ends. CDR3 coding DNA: TGTGCCAGCAGTAAAAAAGATTCAGGGTATGGCTACACCTTC. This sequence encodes CASSKKDSGYGYTF.

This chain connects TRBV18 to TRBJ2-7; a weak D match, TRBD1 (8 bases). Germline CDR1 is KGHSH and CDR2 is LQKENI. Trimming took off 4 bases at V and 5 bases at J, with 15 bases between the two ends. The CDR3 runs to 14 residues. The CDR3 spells CASSQQGGFDEQYF. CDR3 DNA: TGTGCCAGCTCACAACAGGGGGGGTTCGACGAGCAGTACTTC.

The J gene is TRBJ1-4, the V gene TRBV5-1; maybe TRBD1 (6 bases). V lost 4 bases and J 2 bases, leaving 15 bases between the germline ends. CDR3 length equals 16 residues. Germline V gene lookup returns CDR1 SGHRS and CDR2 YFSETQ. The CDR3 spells CASSVGTGSTNEKLFF. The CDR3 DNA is TGCGCCAGCAGCGTCGGAACAGGGAGCACTAATGAAAAACTGTTTTTT.

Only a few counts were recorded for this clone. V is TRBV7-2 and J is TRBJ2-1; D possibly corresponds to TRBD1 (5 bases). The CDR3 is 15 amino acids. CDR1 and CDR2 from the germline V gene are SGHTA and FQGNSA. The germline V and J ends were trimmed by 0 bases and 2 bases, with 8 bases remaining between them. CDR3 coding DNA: TGTGCCAGCAGCTTAGCAGGGGCGCCCTACAATGAGCAGTTCTTC. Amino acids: CASSLAGAPYNEQFF.

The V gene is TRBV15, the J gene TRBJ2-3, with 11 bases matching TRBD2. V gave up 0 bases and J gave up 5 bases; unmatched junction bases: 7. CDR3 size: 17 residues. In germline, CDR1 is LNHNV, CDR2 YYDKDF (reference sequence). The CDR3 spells CATSRDRLAGGGDTQYF. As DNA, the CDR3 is TGTGCCACCAGCAGAGATAGGCTAGCGGGGGGCGGAGATACGCAGTATTTT.

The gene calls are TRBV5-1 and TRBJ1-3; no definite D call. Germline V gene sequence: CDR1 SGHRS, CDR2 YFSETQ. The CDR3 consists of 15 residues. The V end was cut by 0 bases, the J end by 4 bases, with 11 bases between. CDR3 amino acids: CASSLEGQAGNTIYF. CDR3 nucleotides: TGCGCCAGCAGCTTGGAAGGGCAGGCGGGAAACACCATATATTTT.

The CDR3 loop is CASPTGPYEQYF. As DNA, the CDR3 is TGTGCCAGCCCGACAGGACCCTACGAGCAGTACTTC. The genes are TRBV6-5 and TRBJ2-7, with D possibly TRBD1 on 6 matching bases. Per germline, CDR1 MNHEY and CDR2 SVGAGI. V dropped 8 bases and J dropped 2 bases, with 10 bases sitting between them. This CDR3 has 12 residues.

The CDR3 DNA reads as TGTGCCAGCAGTGCCCGACAGGGTAGCAATCAGCCCCAGCATTTT. Encoded protein: CASSARQGSNQPQHF. The chain recombines TRBV27 with TRBJ1-5; TRBD1 aligns across 7 bases. The CDR3 contains 15 residues. V lost 5 bases to trimming and J lost 0 bases; unmatched junction nucleotides: 4. The germline gives CDR1 MNHEY, CDR2 SMNVEV (reference sequence).

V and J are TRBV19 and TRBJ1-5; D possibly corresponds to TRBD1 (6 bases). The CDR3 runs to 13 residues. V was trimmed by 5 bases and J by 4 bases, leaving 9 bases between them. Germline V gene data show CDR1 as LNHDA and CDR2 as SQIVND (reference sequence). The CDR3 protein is CASSGQMNQPQHF. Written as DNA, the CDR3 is TGTGCCAGTAGTGGACAGATGAATCAGCCCCAGCATTTT.

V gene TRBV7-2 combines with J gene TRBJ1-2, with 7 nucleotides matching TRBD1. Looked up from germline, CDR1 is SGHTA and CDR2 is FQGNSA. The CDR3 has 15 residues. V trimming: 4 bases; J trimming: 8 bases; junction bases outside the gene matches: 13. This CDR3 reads CASSSHGTGELGYTF. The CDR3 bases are TGTGCCAGCAGCTCCCACGGAACAGGGGAGTTGGGCTACACCTTC.

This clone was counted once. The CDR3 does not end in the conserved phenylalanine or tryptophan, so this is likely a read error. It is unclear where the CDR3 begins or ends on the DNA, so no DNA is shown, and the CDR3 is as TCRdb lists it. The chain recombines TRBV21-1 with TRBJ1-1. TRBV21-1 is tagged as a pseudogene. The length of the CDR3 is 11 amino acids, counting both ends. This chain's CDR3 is CASSPPRYRTI.

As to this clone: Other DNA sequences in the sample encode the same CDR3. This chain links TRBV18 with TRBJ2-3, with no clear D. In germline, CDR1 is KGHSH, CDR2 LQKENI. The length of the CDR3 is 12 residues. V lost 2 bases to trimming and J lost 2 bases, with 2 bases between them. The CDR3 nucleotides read TGTGCCAGCTCACCAGACACAGATACGCAGTATTTT. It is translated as CASSPDTDTQYF.

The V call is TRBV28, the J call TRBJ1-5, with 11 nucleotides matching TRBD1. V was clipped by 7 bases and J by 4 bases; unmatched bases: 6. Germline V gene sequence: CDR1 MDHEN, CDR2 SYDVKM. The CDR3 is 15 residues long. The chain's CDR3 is CASTPGTGGNQPQHF. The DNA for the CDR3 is TGTGCCAGCACCCCCGGGACAGGGGGAAATCAGCCCCAGCATTTT.